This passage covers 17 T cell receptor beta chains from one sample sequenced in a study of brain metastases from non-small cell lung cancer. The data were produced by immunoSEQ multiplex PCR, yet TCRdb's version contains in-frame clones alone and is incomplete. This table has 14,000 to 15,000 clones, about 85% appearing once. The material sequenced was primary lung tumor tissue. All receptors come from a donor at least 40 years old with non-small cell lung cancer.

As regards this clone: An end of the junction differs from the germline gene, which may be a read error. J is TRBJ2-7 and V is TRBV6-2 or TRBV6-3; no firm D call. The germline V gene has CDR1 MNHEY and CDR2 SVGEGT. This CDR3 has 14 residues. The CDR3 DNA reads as TGTGCCAGCAGTTACTCGACTGTCTCCTACGAACAGTACTTC. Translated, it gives CASSYSTVSYEQYF.

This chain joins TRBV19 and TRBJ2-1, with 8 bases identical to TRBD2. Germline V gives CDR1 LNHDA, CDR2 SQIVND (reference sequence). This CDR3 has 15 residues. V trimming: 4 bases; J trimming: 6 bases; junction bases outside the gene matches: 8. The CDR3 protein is CASSTDSGEVNEQFF. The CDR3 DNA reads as TGTGCCAGTAGTACGGATAGCGGGGAGGTCAATGAGCAGTTCTTC.

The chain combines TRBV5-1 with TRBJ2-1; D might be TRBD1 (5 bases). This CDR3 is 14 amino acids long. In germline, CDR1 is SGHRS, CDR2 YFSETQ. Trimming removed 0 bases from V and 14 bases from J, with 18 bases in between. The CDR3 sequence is CASSLEFVGHLEFF. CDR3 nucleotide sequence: TGCGCCAGCAGCTTGGAATTCGTAGGACACCTTGAGTTCTTC.

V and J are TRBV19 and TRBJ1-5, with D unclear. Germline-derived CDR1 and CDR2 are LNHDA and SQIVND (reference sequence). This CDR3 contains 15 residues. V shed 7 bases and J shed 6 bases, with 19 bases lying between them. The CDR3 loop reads CASKLWEAGGQPQHF. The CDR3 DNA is TGTGCCAGTAAATTATGGGAGGCAGGTGGTCAGCCCCAGCATTTT.

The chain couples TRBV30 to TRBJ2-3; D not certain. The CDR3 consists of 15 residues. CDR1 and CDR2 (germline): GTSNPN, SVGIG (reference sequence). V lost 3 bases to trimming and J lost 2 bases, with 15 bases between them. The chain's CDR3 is CAWSETTLDTDTQYF. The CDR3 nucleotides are TGTGCCTGGAGCGAAACTACATTAGACACAGATACGCAGTATTTT.

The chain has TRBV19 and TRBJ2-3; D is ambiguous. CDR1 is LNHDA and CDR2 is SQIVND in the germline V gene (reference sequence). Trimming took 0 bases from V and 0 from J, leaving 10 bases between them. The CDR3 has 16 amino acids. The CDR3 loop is CASSIEATASTDTQYF. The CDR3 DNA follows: TGTGCCAGTAGTATAGAGGCGACCGCTAGCACAGATACGCAGTATTTT. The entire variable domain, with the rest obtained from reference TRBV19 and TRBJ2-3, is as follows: DGGITQSPKYLFRKEGQNVTLSCEQNLNHDAMYWYRQDPGQGLRLIYYSQIVNDFQKGDIAEGYSVSREKKESFPLTVTSAQKNPTAFYLCASSIEATASTDTQYFGPGTRLTVL.

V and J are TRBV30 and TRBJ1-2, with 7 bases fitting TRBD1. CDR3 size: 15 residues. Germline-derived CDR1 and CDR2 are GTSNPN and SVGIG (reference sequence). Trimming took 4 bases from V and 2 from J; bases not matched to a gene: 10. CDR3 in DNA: TGTGCCTGGACCGCTAACAGGGGATCCAACTATGGCTACACCTTC. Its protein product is CAWTANRGSNYGYTF. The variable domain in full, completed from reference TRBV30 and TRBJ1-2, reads SQTIHQWPATLVQPVGSPLSLECTVEGTSNPNLYWYRQAAGRGLQLLFYSVGIGQISSEVPQNLSASRPQDRQFILSSKKLLLSDSGFYLCAWTANRGSNYGYTFGSGTRLTVV.

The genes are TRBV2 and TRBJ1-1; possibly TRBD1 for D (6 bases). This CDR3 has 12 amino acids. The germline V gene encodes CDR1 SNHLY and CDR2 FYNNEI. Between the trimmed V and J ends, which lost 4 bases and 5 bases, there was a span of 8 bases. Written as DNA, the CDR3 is TGTGCCAGCAGTGGCAGGGGAACTGAAGCTTTCTTT. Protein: CASSGRGTEAFF. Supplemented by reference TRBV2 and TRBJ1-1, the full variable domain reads EPEVTQTPSHQVTQMGQEVILRCVPISNHLYFYWYRQILGQKVEFLVSFYNNEISEKSEIFDDQFSVERPDGSNFTLKIRSTKLEDSAMYFCASSGRGTEAFFGQGTRLTVV.

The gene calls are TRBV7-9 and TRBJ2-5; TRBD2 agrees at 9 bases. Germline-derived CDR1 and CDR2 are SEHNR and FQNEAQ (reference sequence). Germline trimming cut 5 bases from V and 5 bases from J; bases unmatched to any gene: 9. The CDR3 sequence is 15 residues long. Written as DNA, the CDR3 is TGTGCCAGCAGCCCCACCGGGACTAGCAAGGAGACCCAGTACTTC. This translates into CASSPTGTSKETQYF.

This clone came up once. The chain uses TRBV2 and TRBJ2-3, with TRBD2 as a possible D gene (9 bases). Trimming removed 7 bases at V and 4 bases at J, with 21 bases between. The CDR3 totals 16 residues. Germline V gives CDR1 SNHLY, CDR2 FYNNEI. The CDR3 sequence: CASTSGGGGASDTQYF. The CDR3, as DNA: TGTGCCAGCACCTCAGGGGGCGGGGGGGCCTCAGATACGCAGTATTTT. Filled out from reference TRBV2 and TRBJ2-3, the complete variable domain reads EPEVTQTPSHQVTQMGQEVILRCVPISNHLYFYWYRQILGQKVEFLVSFYNNEISEKSEIFDDQFSVERPDGSNFTLKIRSTKLEDSAMYFCASTSGGGGASDTQYFGPGTRLTVL.

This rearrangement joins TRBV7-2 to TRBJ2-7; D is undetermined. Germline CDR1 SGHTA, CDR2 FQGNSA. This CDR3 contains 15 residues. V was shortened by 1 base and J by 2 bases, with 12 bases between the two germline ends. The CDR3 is CASSLGGLAAYEQYV. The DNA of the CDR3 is TGTGCCAGCAGCTTAGGGGGTTTGGCAGCCTACGAGCAGTACGTC.

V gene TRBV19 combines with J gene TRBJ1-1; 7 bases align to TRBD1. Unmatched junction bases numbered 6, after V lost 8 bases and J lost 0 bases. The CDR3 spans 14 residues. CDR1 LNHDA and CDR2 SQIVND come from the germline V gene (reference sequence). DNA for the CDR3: TGTGCCAGTGGGCCGGACAGGCTGAACACTGAAGCTTTCTTT. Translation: CASGPDRLNTEAFF.

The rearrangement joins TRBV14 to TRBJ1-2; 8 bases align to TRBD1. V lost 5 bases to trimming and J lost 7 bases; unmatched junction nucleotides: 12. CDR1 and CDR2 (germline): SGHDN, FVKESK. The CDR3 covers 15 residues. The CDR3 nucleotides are TGTGCCAGCAGCTATCCTGGACAGGGCTGGGGTGGCTACACCTTC. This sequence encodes CASSYPGQGWGGYTF.

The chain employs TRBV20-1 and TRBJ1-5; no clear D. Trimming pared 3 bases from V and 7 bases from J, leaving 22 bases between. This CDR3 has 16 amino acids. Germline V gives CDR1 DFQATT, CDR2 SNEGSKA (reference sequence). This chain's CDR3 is CSASRSFTAGSQPQHF. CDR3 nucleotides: TGCAGTGCTAGTCGCTCTTTCACGGCGGGGTCCCAGCCCCAGCATTTT.

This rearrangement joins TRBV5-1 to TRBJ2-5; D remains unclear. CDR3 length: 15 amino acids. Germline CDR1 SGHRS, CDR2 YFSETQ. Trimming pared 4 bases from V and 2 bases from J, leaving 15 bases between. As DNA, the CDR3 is TGCGCCAGCAGCGGCGGCAGGCAAAAACAAGAGACCCAGTACTTC. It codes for CASSGGRQKQETQYF.

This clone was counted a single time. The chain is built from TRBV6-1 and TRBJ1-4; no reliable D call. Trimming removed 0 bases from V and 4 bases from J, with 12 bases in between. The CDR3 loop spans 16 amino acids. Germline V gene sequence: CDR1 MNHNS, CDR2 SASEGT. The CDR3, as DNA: TGTGCCAGCAGTGAAGCGAGAGGCAGCCTTAATGAAAAACTGTTTTTT. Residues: CASSEARGSLNEKLFF.

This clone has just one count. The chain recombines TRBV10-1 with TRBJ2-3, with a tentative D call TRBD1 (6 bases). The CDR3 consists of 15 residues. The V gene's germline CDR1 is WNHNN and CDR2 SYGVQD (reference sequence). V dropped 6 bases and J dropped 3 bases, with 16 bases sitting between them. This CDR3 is CASRAGVSPTDTQYF. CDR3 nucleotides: TGCGCCAGCAGAGCAGGGGTTTCGCCAACAGATACGCAGTATTTT.